This T cell receptor (beta chain) derives from a study of blood T cell repertoires in COVID-19. Participants' own reports of clinical history determined their cohort assignment. The CDR3 spans 19 residues. Looked up from germline, CDR1 is SGHNT and CDR2 is YENEEA. Trimming took off 5 bases at V and 2 bases at J, with 25 bases between the two ends. Original processing notes: For nucleated cells, counts were estimated from reference gene primer amplification. TCRdb's copy holds only in-frame clones and misses some; the assay was immunoSEQ multiplex PCR. V, J and clone size derive from that table, while D and trimming were established from the DNA sequence. The repertoire holds approximately 350,000 clones, over 75% seen once, with roughly 3% in the top ten.

The sequence derives from a woman between 25 and 40 years old who had recovered from COVID-19. What was sequenced was PBMCs or T cells enriched from blood (not recorded which). This sequence joins TRBV11-3 and TRBJ2-1; maybe TRBD1 (7 bases). The CDR3 spells CASSGSGGKRRDAYNEQFF. In DNA form, the CDR3 reads TGTGCCAGCAGCGGCTCAGGGGGTAAGAGGCGGGATGCCTACAATGAGCAGTTCTTC.